Described below is a single T cell receptor beta chain sequence and its context. The entry originates in a study of blood T cell repertoires in COVID-19. As for the study in general: The United States, Italy and Spain were the sources of the acute and convalescent COVID-19 samples. Sources were T cells, B-cell-depleted T cells, or PBMCs; the material itself was cDNA or gDNA.

From germline, CDR1 is MNHNY and CDR2 SVGAGI (reference sequence). Trimming cost V 8 bases and J 2 bases; bases outside gene matches: 10. This CDR3 has 17 residues. Authors' methods: The authors estimated nucleated cell counts from reference gene primer amplification. The repertoire was sequenced with immunoSEQ multiplex PCR; TCRdb's copy has only in-frame clones and lacks some. That table supplies the V and J calls and clone size; D and trimming were determined from the DNA. The sample has a few hundred thousand clones, about 87% seen once. The sequence was collected from a human donor in a cohort sampled during active COVID-19. Material for sequencing was peripheral blood. J is TRBJ2-1 and V is TRBV6-6, with 12 bases aligning to TRBD2. This CDR3 reads CASRHGRLAGAYNEQFF. Written as DNA, the CDR3 is TGTGCCAGCCGTCACGGAAGACTAGCGGGGGCCTACAATGAGCAGTTCTTC.